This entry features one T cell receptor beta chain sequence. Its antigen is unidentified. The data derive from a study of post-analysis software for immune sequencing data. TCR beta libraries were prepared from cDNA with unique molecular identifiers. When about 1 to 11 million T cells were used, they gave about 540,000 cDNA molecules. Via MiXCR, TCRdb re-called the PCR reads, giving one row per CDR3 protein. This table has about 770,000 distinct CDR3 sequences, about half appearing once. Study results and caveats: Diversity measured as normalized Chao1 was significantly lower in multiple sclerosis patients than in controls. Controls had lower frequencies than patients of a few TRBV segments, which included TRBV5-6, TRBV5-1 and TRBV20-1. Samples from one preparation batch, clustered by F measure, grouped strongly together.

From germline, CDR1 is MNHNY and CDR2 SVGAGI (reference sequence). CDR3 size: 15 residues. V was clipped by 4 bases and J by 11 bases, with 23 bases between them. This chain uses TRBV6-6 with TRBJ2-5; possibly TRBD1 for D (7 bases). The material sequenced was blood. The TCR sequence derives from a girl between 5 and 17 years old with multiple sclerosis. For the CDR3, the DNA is TGTGCCAGCAGTTCCGGGGGACAGATTGTCCTGGGGCAGTACTTC. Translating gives CASSSGGQIVLGQYF.